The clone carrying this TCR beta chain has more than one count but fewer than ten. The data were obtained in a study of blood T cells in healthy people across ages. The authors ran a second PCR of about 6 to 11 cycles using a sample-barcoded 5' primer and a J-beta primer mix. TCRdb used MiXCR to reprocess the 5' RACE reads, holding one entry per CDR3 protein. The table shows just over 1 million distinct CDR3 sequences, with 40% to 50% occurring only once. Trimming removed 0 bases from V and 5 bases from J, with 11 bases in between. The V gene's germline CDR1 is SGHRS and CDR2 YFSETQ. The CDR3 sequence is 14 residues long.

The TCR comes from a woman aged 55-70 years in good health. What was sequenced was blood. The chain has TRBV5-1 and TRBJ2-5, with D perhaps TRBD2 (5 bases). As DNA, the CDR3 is TGCGCCAGCAGCTTGGCGGGATATATGGAGACCCAGTACTTC. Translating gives CASSLAGYMETQYF.